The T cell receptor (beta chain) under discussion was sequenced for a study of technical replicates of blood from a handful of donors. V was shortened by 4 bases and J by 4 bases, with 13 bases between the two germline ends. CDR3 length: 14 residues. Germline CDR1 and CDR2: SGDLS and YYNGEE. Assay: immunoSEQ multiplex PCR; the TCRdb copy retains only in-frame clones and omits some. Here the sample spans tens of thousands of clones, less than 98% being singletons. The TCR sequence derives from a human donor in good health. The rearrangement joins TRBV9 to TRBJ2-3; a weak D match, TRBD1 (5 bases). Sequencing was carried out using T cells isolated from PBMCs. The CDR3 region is CASSPGPRADTQYF. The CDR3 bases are TGTGCCAGCAGCCCAGGGCCCCGGGCAGATACGCAGTATTTT.